A selection of T cell receptor beta chains follows, all from one sample in a study of T cell repertoires in cytomegalovirus infection. TCRdb reprocessed the reads with MiXCR, giving one entry per CDR3 protein. Counted here are 680,000 or so distinct CDR3 sequences, about a third occurring once; the ten biggest clones make up roughly 2.9%. The sample consisted of PBMCs. These receptor sequences come from a human donor in good health (CMV status not recorded). Some clones in this sample may be carry-over from other donors' samples. The CDR3 runs from the conserved cysteine through the conserved F or W. The D gene is left open where the match is weak. Clone size is stated in some rows and not others, as once, few, many or a class when expanded.

d_gene	v_gene	len	abundance	j_gene	CDR3aa
.	TRBV28	14	few	TRBJ1-1	CASSLGAWNTEAFF
TRBD2	TRBV6-1	16	few	TRBJ2-3	CASSANIGGSTDTQYF
.	TRBV12-3/TRBV12-4	14	.	TRBJ2-2	CASSPHEGAGELFF
TRBD1	TRBV6-2/TRBV6-3	14	many	TRBJ1-1	CASRTGGQKSEAFF
TRBD1	TRBV25-1	13	.	TRBJ2-7	CASSDRQGNEQYF
TRBD2	TRBV29-1	19	.	TRBJ2-5	CSVAKTSGRTVNVKETQYF
.	TRBV19	15	.	TRBJ2-2	CAISIIVGVEGELFF
.	TRBV6-1	17	.	TRBJ1-5	CASSAWGKGSSNQPQHF
.	TRBV12-3/TRBV12-4	14	many	TRBJ1-4	CASSLSGAGEKLFF
.	TRBV7-9	12	.	TRBJ2-7	CASSLVTSGQYF
.	TRBV5-1	17	few	TRBJ2-3	CASSLAGEQGGRGTQYF
.	TRBV6-6	12	few	TRBJ1-1	CASSNGFTEAFF
.	TRBV29-1	13	few	TRBJ1-1	CSVAQGGGTEAFF
TRBD2	TRBV7-2	18	.	TRBJ2-3	CASSLPLTGTSDTDTQYF
TRBD2	TRBV3-1	13	.	TRBJ2-5	CASSSGLGGTQYF
.	TRBV7-9	14	few	TRBJ2-2	CASSPTANTGELFF
TRBD2	TRBV5-1	18	few	TRBJ2-2	CASSFRNLAGAYTGELFF
.	TRBV7-9	15	few	TRBJ1-4	CASSASRQSMEKLFF
.	TRBV7-9	13	.	TRBJ1-1	CASRGGSATEAFF
.	TRBV9	15	.	TRBJ2-1	CASSVGGWRGDEQFF
.	TRBV29-1	14	.	TRBJ2-7	CSVVSGLGSYEQYF
.	TRBV29-1	11	.	TRBJ2-5	CSVDREETQYF